This is a list of T cell receptor beta chains from one sample in a study of cytomegalovirus exposure and HLA in healthy donors. The protocol was immunoSEQ multiplex PCR, while the TCRdb copy is restricted to in-frame clones and leaves out a portion. In the table there are about 190,000 clones, 84% of which are singletons. The specimen was PBMCs. These receptors were obtained from a woman in her 50s in good health and CMV-seropositive. Each CDR3 is given with its conserved first and last residue. A D gene is named only where the DNA matches it firmly. Where a row states a size, it is once, few, many or the class of an expanded clone; other rows omit it.

TRBV10-3	16	few	TRBJ1-4	TRBD1	CAISESPGQANEKLFF	TGTGCCATCAGTGAGTCACCGGGACAGGCTAATGAAAAACTGTTTTTT
TRBV29-1	15	.	TRBJ2-7	TRBD1	CSVEDSAGGPYEQYF	TGCAGCGTTGAAGATAGCGCAGGGGGCCCCTACGAGCAGTACTTC
TRBV4-1	16	few	TRBJ2-1	.	CASSQVRLVRGNEQFF	TGCGCCAGCAGCCAAGTTAGGCTAGTTCGAGGCAATGAGCAGTTCTTC
TRBV7-8	15	.	TRBJ2-5	.	CASSPTGGAGKTQYF	TGTGCCAGCAGCCCCACAGGGGGAGCGGGAAAGACCCAGTACTTC
TRBV18	13	.	TRBJ1-2	.	CASSPSVDYGYTF	TGTGCCAGCTCACCGAGCGTTGACTATGGCTACACCTTC
TRBV6-7	16	.	TRBJ1-5	.	CASTTTRVLKNQPQHF	TGTGCCAGCACCACAACCAGGGTGTTGAAGAATCAGCCCCAGCATTTT
TRBV27	12	.	TRBJ2-7	TRBD1	CATGTETYEQYF	TGTGCAACAGGGACAGAGACTTACGAGCAGTACTTC
TRBV9	18	.	TRBJ1-2	.	CASSGGRGKTTSGYGYTF	TGTGCCAGCAGCGGAGGTCGGGGTAAGACCACCTCAGGCTATGGCTACACCTTC
TRBV18	15	.	TRBJ2-1	TRBD1	CASSPPVGQLGEQFF	TGTGCCAGCTCACCTCCTGTGGGACAGTTGGGTGAGCAGTTCTTC
TRBV4-1	17	few	TRBJ1-3	TRBD1	CASSSLPGQSSGNTIYF	TGCGCCAGCAGCTCCCTCCCGGGACAGAGCTCTGGAAACACCATATATTTT
TRBV21-1	15	.	TRBJ1-1	.	CASSKGPGQNTEAFF	TGTGCCAGCAGCAAAGGGCCGGGACAGAACACTGAAGCTTTCTTT
TRBV5-4	14	.	TRBJ2-5	.	CASSLAGLKETQYF	TGTGCCAGCAGCTTGGCAGGACTTAAAGAGACCCAGTACTTC
TRBV4-3	16	.	TRBJ2-7	.	CASSQALALSSYEQYF	TGCGCCAGCAGCCAAGCCCTAGCGCTAAGCTCCTACGAGCAGTACTTC
TRBV7-6	17	.	TRBJ2-3	TRBD2	CASSSSSGGASTDTQYF	TGTGCCAGCAGCTCCAGTAGCGGGGGGGCAAGCACAGATACGCAGTATTTT
TRBV5-6	14	few	TRBJ2-3	TRBD2	CATMGGGRSDTQYF	TGTGCTACTATGGGCGGGGGGAGGTCAGATACGCAGTATTTT
TRBV29-1	16	once	TRBJ2-5	TRBD2	CSARLAGGAHQETQYF	TGCAGCGCTAGACTAGCGGGGGGAGCCCACCAAGAGACCCAGTACTTC
TRBV7-2	15	once	TRBJ1-5	TRBD1	CASSLGQGDNQPQHF	TGTGCCAGCAGCTTAGGACAGGGGGACAATCAGCCCCAGCATTTT
TRBV19	15	.	TRBJ2-5	.	CASSMTGIAGETQYF	TGTGCCAGTAGTATGACCGGAATCGCGGGGGAGACCCAGTACTTC
TRBV19	18	.	TRBJ1-1	TRBD1	CASTLGRTGSTMNTEAFF	TGTGCCAGTACCCTTGGCCGGACAGGGTCGACCATGAACACTGAAGCTTTCTTT
TRBV4-1	16	few	TRBJ1-2	TRBD1	CASSPLQGAQEDGYTF	TGCGCCAGCAGCCCGTTACAGGGGGCCCAGGAGGATGGCTACACCTTC
TRBV9	15	.	TRBJ1-2	.	CASSSPGSRHYGYTF	TGTGCCAGCAGCTCCCCAGGTTCCCGGCACTATGGCTACACCTTC
TRBV18	14	.	TRBJ2-1	TRBD2	CASSPSSGEGEQFF	TGTGCCAGCTCACCCTCGAGCGGGGAAGGGGAGCAGTTCTTC
TRBV18	15	.	TRBJ1-4	TRBD1	CASSPPQGAGEKLFF	TGTGCCAGCTCACCACCACAGGGGGCAGGGGAAAAACTGTTTTTT
TRBV29-1	15	.	TRBJ2-3	TRBD2	CSVDSITSGTDTQYF	TGCAGCGTTGACTCGATTACTAGCGGCACAGATACGCAGTATTTT
TRBV5-1	15	.	TRBJ1-2	TRBD1	CASSFTGTGNHGYTF	TGCGCCAGCAGCTTCACCGGGACAGGGAACCACGGCTACACCTTC
TRBV11-2	13	.	TRBJ1-5	.	CASSPTGGRPQHF	TGTGCCAGCAGCCCGACAGGAGGCCGACCCCAGCATTTT
TRBV6-1	16	.	TRBJ1-1	TRBD1	CAISGPGQGSNTEAFF	TGTGCCATCAGTGGACCGGGACAGGGATCGAACACTGAAGCTTTCTTT
TRBV7-9	16	.	TRBJ2-7	TRBD2	CASSAPTTSSSYEQYF	TGTGCCAGCAGCGCCCCAACGACTAGCTCCTCCTACGAGCAGTACTTC
TRBV7-3	16	once	TRBJ2-2	.	CASSPRRAEETGELFF	TGTGCCAGCAGCCCCCGGAGGGCTGAGGAGACCGGGGAGCTGTTTTTT
TRBV4-3	16	.	TRBJ1-2	.	CASSQAGGQANYGYTF	TGCGCCAGCAGCCAAGCTGGAGGGCAGGCTAACTATGGCTACACCTTC
TRBV27	15	.	TRBJ2-1	.	CASLPRGSSYNEQFF	TGTGCCAGCCTTCCTCGAGGTAGCTCCTACAATGAGCAGTTCTTC
TRBV7-2	16	.	TRBJ2-1	TRBD1	CASSLSPGQGPNEQFF	TGTGCCAGCAGCCTATCGCCGGGACAGGGGCCCAATGAGCAGTTCTTC
TRBV20-1	11	.	TRBJ1-2	.	CSAVDSYGYTF	TGCAGTGCAGTGGACAGTTATGGCTACACCTTC
TRBV9	16	.	TRBJ2-1	TRBD2	CASSSDLAGAYNEQFF	TGTGCCAGCAGCTCCGACTTAGCGGGCGCCTACAATGAGCAGTTCTTC
TRBV2	12	once	TRBJ2-7	.	CASLRSAGEQYF	TGTGCCAGCTTAAGGAGCGCTGGCGAGCAGTACTTC
TRBV29-1	15	few	TRBJ2-2	.	CSVEPLGAYTGELFF	TGCAGCGTTGAACCCTTGGGGGCTTACACCGGGGAGCTGTTTTTT
TRBV7-2	14	.	TRBJ1-6	TRBD1	CASSLSGGNSPLHF	TGTGCCAGCAGCTTATCAGGGGGCAATTCACCCCTCCACTTT
TRBV5-4	16	.	TRBJ1-3	.	CASSSGVGAGGNTIYF	TGTGCCAGCAGCTCCGGGGTGGGGGCAGGTGGAAACACCATATATTTT
TRBV27	15	.	TRBJ1-4	TRBD1	CASSLRQGGNEKLFF	TGTGCCAGCAGTTTACGACAGGGTGGTAATGAAAAACTGTTTTTT
TRBV7-2	17	.	TRBJ2-1	.	CASSPTSGVRSYNEQFF	TGTGCCAGCAGCCCTACCTCCGGGGTCCGCTCCTACAATGAGCAGTTCTTC
TRBV6-5	14	.	TRBJ2-2	TRBD1	CASSVQGKTGELFF	TGTGCCAGCAGTGTACAGGGGAAGACCGGGGAGCTGTTTTTT
TRBV7-3	14	.	TRBJ1-4	.	CASSQDRSNEKLFF	TGTGCCAGCAGCCAAGACAGGTCTAATGAAAAACTGTTTTTT
TRBV7-9	12	.	TRBJ2-3	.	CASSLVRDTQYF	TGTGCCAGCAGCTTAGTGAGGGATACGCAGTATTTT
TRBV7-2	18	.	TRBJ1-3	.	CASSRRPSGSPSGNTIYF	TGTGCCAGCAGCCGGAGGCCATCCGGGTCCCCCTCTGGAAACACCATATATTTT
TRBV28	15	.	TRBJ2-1	TRBD2	CASTIAGLTHSEQFF	TGTGCCAGCACCATAGCGGGACTGACTCACAGCGAGCAGTTCTTC
TRBV9	15	.	TRBJ1-2	.	CASSVASGTNYGYTF	TGTGCCAGCAGCGTAGCTTCAGGGACTAACTATGGCTACACCTTC
TRBV7-9	17	.	TRBJ2-6	.	CATPATGRSSGANVLTF	TGTGCCACTCCAGCGACAGGACGCTCCTCTGGGGCCAACGTCCTGACTTTC